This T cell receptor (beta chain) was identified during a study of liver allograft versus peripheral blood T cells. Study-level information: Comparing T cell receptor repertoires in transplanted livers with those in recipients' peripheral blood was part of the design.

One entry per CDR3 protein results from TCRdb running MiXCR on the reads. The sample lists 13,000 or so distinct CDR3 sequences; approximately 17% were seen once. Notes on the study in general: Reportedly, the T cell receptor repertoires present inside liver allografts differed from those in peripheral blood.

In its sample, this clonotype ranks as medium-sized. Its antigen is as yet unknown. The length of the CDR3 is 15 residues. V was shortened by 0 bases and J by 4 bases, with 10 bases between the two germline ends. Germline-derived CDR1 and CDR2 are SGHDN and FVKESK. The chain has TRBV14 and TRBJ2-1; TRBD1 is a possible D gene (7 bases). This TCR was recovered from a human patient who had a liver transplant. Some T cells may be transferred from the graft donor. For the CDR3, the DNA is TGTGCCAGCAGCCAAGAGGCAGGGGGGTACAATGAGCAGTTCTTC. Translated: CASSQEAGGYNEQFF.